Presented here are 6 T cell receptor beta chains from one specimen sequenced in a study of graft-versus-host responses after intestinal transplantation. Profiling relied on immunoSEQ multiplex PCR, and the TCRdb table lists in-frame clones only, not all of them. Here the sample spans roughly 62,000 clones, under 95% being singletons. Sequenced here: PBMCs, sampled approximately 120 days after intestinal transplantation. These receptors were obtained from a human patient who received an intestinal transplant, so some T cells may come from the graft donor.

CDR3 DNA: TGTGCCAGCAGCTTACAAGGGGCCTACGAGCAGTACTTC. Protein sequence: CASSLQGAYEQYF. The chain carries TRBV7-9 and TRBJ2-7, with D possibly matching TRBD1 (5 bases). This CDR3 is built from 13 residues. Germline V CDR1 and CDR2: SEHNR, FQNEAQ (reference sequence). Trimming took off 2 bases at V and 2 bases at J, with 7 bases between the two ends.

V usage is TRBV13 and J usage is TRBJ2-3, with 11 bases fitting TRBD2. The J segment lost 3 bases and the V segment lost 5 bases, leaving 7 bases of the junction unmatched. The germline CDR1 and CDR2 sequences are PRHDT and FYEKMQ (reference sequence). This CDR3 has 16 residues. CDR3 sequence reads: CASSPMGLAETDTQYF. In nucleotides, the CDR3 is TGTGCCAGCAGCCCAATGGGACTAGCGGAAACAGATACGCAGTATTTT.

V and J are TRBV27 and TRBJ2-5; D unclear. The CDR3 totals 14 residues. Germline loops: CDR1 MNHEY, CDR2 SMNVEV (reference sequence). V was shortened by 7 bases and J by 0 bases, with 12 bases between the two germline ends. The CDR3 spells CASTSLTNQETQYF. CDR3 sequence (DNA): TGTGCCAGCACCAGTCTCACCAACCAAGAGACCCAGTACTTC.

The chain links TRBV29-1 to TRBJ2-5; D is unresolved. The V end was cut by 2 bases, the J end by 3 bases, with 4 bases between. The CDR3 totals 11 residues. Looked up from germline, CDR1 is SQVTM and CDR2 is ANQGSEA. The CDR3 region is CSVENEETQYF. DNA of the CDR3: TGCAGCGTTGAAAACGAAGAGACCCAGTACTTC.

The gene calls are TRBV7-2 and TRBJ2-7; weak D call: TRBD2 (5 bases). CDR1 and CDR2 (germline): SGHTA, FQGNSA. V was cut by 4 bases and J by 0 bases, with 7 bases left in between. The CDR3 has 13 amino acids. The CDR3 is CASSWAGSYEQYF. The CDR3 nucleotides are TGTGCCAGCAGCTGGGCGGGCTCCTACGAGCAGTACTTC.

A single count supports this clone. J is TRBJ2-1 and V is TRBV11-2, with D hard to call. The CDR3 is 12 amino acids. In germline, CDR1 is SGHAT, CDR2 FQNNGV. V dropped 1 base and J dropped 8 bases, with 6 bases sitting between them. The DNA for the CDR3 is TGTGCCAGCAGCTTAGTCGGCGATGAGCAGTTCTTC. Translation: CASSLVGDEQFF.